The clone carrying this T cell receptor beta chain is a singleton in its sample. The source of the sample is a study of PD-L1 blockade in urothelial cancer. Described time point: peripheral blood 6 weeks after treatment start. Per the germline V gene, CDR1 is LNHDA and CDR2 is SQIVND (reference sequence). Germline trimming cut 7 bases from V and 5 bases from J; bases unmatched to any gene: 7. The CDR3 extends over 13 amino acids. Assay: immunoSEQ multiplex PCR; the TCRdb copy retains only in-frame clones and omits some. The sample has around 110,000 clones, roughly 90% seen once. The clonotype was recovered from a man in his 60s with urothelial cancer. The sample here was PBMCs, taken around atezolizumab (anti-PD-L1) treatment. The V gene is TRBV19, the J gene TRBJ1-1; 7 bases match TRBD1. CDR3 sequence: CASNRGERTEAFF. In nucleotides, the CDR3 is TGTGCCAGTAACAGGGGAGAAAGGACTGAAGCTTTCTTT.